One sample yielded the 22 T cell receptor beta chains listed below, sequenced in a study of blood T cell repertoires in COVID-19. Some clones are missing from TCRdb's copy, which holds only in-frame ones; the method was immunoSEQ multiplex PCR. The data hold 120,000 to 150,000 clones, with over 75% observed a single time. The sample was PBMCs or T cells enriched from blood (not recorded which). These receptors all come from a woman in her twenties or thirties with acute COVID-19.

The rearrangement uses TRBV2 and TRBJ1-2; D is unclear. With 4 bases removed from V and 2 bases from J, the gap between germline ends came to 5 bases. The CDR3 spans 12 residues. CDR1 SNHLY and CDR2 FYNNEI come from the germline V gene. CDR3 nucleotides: TGTGCCAGCAGTGGAGGGAACTATGGCTACACCTTC. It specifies CASSGGNYGYTF.

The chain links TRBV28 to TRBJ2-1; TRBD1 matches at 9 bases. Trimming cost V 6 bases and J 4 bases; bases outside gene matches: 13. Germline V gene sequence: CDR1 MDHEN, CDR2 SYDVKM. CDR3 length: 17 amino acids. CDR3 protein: CASSDIPGQGLYNEQFF. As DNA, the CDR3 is TGTGCCAGCAGCGACATACCGGGACAGGGTCTTTACAATGAGCAGTTCTTC. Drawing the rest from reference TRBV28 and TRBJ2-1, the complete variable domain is DVKVTQSSRYLVKRTGEKVFLECVQDMDHENMFWYRQDPGLGLRLIYFSYDVKMKEKGDIPEGYSVSREKKERFSLILESASTNQTSMYLCASSDIPGQGLYNEQFFGPGTRLTVL.

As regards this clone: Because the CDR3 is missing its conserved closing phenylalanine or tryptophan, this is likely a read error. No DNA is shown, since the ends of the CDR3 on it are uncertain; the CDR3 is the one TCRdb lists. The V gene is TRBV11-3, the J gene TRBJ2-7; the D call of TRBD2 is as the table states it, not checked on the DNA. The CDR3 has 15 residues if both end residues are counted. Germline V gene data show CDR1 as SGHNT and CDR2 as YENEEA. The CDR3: CASSLVTSGRPDRNP.

Written as DNA, the CDR3 is TGTGCCAGTGGGATTGGGACAGGGGGCTTCTATGGCTACACCTTC. It codes for CASGIGTGGFYGYTF. This chain connects TRBV19 to TRBJ1-2, with TRBD1 identical over 12 bases. The V gene end was trimmed by 8 bases and the J gene end by 4 bases; junction bases not matched to a gene: 8. This CDR3 has 15 residues. From germline, CDR1 is LNHDA and CDR2 SQIVND (reference sequence). The full variable domain, with the rest looked up from reference TRBV19 and TRBJ1-2, is DGGITQSPKYLFRKEGQNVTLSCEQNLNHDAMYWYRQDPGQGLRLIYYSQIVNDFQKGDIAEGYSVSREKKESFPLTVTSAQKNPTAFYLCASGIGTGGFYGYTFGSGTRLTVV.

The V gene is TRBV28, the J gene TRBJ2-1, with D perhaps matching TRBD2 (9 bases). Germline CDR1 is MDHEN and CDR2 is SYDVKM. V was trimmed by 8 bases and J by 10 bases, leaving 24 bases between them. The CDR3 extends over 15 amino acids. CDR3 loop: CASGIAGGPGGEQFF. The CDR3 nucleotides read TGTGCCAGCGGTATCGCGGGAGGGCCAGGGGGCGAGCAGTTCTTC.

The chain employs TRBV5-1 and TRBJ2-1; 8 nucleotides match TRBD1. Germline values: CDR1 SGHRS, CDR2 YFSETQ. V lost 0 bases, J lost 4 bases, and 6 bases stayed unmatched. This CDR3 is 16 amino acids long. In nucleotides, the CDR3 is TGCGCCAGCAGCTTGGGGGACAGGCTCAATTACAATGAGCAGTTCTTC. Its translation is CASSLGDRLNYNEQFF.

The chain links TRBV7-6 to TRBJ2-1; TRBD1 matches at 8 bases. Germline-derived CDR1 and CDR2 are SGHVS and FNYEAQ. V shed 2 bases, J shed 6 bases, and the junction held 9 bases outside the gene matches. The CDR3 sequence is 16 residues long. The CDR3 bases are TGTGCCAGCAGCTTAACGTCGTGGACAGGGACCAATGAGCAGTTCTTC. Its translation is CASSLTSWTGTNEQFF.

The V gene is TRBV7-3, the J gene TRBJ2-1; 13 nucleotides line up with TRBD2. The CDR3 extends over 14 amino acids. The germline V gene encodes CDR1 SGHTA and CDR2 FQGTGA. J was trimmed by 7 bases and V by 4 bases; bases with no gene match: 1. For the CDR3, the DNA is TGTGCCAGCAGCTGGACTAGCGGGAGTAATGAGCAGTTCTTC. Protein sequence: CASSWTSGSNEQFF. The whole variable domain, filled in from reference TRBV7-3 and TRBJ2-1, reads GAGVSQTPSNKVTEKGKYVELRCDPISGHTALYWYRQSLGQGPEFLIYFQGTGAADDSGLPNDRFFAVRPEGSVSTLKIQRTERGDSAVYLCASSWTSGSNEQFFGPGTRLTVL.

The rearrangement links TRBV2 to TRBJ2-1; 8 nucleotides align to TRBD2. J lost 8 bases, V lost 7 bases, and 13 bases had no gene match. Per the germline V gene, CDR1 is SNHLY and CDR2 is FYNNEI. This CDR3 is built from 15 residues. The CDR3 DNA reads TGTGCCAGCACTGGACTAGCCCATGTGGGAGATGAGCAGTTCTTC. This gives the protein CASTGLAHVGDEQFF.

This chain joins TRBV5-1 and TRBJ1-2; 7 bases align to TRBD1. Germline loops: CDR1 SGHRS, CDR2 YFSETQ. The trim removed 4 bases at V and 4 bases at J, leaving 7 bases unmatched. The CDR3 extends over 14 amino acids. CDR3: CASSPRDSRYGYTF. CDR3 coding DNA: TGCGCCAGCAGCCCCCGGGACAGCCGCTATGGCTACACCTTC.

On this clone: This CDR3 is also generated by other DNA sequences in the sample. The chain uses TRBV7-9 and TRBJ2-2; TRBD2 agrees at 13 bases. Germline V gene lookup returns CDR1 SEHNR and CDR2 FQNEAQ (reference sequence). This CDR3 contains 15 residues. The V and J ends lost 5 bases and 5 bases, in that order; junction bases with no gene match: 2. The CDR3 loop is CASSPGLAGTGELFF. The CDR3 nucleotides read TGTGCCAGCAGCCCGGGACTAGCGGGAACCGGGGAGCTGTTTTTT.

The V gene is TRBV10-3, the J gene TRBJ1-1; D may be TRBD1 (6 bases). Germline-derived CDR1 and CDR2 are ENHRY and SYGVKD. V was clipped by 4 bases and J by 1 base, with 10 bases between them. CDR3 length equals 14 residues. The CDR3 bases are TGTGCCATCAGTGGACAGGCGAAGAACACTGAAGCTTTCTTT. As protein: CAISGQAKNTEAFF.

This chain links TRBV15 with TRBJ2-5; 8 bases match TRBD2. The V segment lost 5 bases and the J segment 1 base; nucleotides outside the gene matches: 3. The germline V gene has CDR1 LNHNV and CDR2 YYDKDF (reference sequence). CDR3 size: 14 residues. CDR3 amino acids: CATSVGLAQETQYF. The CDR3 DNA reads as TGTGCCACCAGCGTCGGACTAGCCCAAGAGACCCAGTACTTC.

As DNA, the CDR3 is TGCGCCAGCAGCCGGGGACAGGGAGAGACCCAGTACTTC. Its translation: CASSRGQGETQYF. V gene TRBV5-1 combines with J gene TRBJ2-5; 9 bases are a match to TRBD1. The CDR3 consists of 13 residues. Germline V gene lookup returns CDR1 SGHRS and CDR2 YFSETQ. The J segment lost 4 bases and the V segment lost 4 bases, leaving 2 bases of the junction unmatched. Full variable domain (rest looked up from reference TRBV5-1 and TRBJ2-5): KAGVTQTPRYLIKTRGQQVTLSCSPISGHRSVSWYQQTPGQGLQFLFEYFSETQRNKGNFPGRFSGRQFSNSRSEMNVSTLELGDSALYLCASSRGQGETQYFGPGTRLLVL.

The CDR3 here is CASSYRDRVTEAFF. Written as DNA, the CDR3 is TGTGCCAGCAGTTACCGGGACAGGGTCACTGAAGCTTTCTTT. The chain is built from TRBV27 and TRBJ1-1, with 9 bases lining up with TRBD1. J gave up 4 bases and V 4 bases, and 4 bases lay outside the gene matches. CDR3 length equals 14 residues. The germline V gene encodes CDR1 MNHEY and CDR2 SMNVEV (reference sequence).

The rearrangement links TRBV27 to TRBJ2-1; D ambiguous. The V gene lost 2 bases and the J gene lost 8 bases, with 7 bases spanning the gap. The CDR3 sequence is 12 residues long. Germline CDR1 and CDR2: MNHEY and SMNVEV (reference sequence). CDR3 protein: CASSLGSHEQFF. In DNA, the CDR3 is TGTGCCAGCAGTTTAGGTAGTCATGAGCAGTTCTTC.

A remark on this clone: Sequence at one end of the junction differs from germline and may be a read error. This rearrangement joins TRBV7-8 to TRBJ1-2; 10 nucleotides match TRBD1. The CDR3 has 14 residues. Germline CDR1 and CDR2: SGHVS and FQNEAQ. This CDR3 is CASSLRKGLGTGVF. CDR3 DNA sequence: TGTGCCAGCAGCTTAAGGAAAGGATTAGGGACAGGGGTCTTC.

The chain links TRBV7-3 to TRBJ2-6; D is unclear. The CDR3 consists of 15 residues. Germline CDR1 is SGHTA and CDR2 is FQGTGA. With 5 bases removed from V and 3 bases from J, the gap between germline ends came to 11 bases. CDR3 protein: CASSPQAYGANVLTF. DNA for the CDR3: TGTGCCAGCAGCCCGCAGGCTTATGGGGCCAACGTCCTGACTTTC.

The CDR3 region has the DNA TGTGCCAGCAGGGCCGGACAGGGGAACGAGCAGTACTTC. Its translation: CASRAGQGNEQYF. V gene TRBV6-5 combines with J gene TRBJ2-7, with TRBD1 identical over 9 bases. Per the germline V gene, CDR1 is MNHEY and CDR2 is SVGAGI. Unmatched junction bases numbered 5, after V lost 6 bases and J lost 5 bases. The CDR3 runs 13 residues.

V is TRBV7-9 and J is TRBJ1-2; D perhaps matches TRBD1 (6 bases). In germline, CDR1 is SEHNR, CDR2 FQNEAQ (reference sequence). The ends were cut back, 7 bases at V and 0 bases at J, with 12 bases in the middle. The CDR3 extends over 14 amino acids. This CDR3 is CASTRGGTNYGYTF. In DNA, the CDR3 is TGTGCCAGCACCCGAGGGGGAACTAACTATGGCTACACCTTC.

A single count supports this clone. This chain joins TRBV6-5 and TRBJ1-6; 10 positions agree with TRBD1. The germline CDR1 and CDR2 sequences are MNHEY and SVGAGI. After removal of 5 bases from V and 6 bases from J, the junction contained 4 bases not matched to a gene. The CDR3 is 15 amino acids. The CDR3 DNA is TGTGCCAGCAGTACCGGGACAGGGGCTAATTCACCCCTCCACTTT. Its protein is CASSTGTGANSPLHF.

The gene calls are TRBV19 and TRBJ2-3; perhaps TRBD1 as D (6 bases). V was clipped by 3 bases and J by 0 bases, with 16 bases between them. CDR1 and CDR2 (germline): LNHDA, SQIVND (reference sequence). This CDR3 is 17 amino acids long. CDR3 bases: TGTGCCAGTAGTATCACTTTGAGGGGGACGAGCACAGATACGCAGTATTTT. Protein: CASSITLRGTSTDTQYF.